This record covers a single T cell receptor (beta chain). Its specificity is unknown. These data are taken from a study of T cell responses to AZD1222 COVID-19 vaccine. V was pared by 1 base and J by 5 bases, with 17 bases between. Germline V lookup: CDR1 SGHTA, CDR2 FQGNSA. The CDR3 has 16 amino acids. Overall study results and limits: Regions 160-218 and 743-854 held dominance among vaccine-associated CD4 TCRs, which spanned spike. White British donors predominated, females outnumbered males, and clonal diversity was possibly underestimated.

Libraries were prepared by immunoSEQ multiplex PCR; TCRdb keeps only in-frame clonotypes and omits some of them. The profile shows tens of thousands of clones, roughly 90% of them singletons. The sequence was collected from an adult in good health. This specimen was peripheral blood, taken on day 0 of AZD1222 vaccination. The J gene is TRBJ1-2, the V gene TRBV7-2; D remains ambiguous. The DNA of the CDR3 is TGTGCCAGCAGCTTAGGGCTTTTCGATAGAGATTATGGCTACACCTTC. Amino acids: CASSLGLFDRDYGYTF.